These 25 T cell receptor beta chains were all obtained from the same sample, sequenced in a study of blood T cells in healthy people across ages. Primed by a sample-barcoded 5' primer and a J-beta primer mix, a second PCR proceeded for 7 to 11 cycles. TCRdb fed the 5' RACE reads into MiXCR, producing one record per CDR3 protein. The sample yields 650,000 to 1,000,000 distinct CDR3 sequences, under 40% seen once. The source material was blood. The source is a man aged 18-30 years in good health.

This CDR3 is CASSPPGTTYEQYF. The CDR3 region has the DNA TGTGCCAGTAGTCCACCCGGGACCACCTACGAGCAGTACTTC. The chain recombines TRBV19 with TRBJ2-7; tentatively, D is TRBD1 or TRBD2 (5 bases each). Germline-derived CDR1 and CDR2 are LNHDA and SQIVND (reference sequence). The CDR3 has 14 amino acids. The ends were cut back, 5 bases at V and 2 bases at J, with 13 bases in the middle.

This clonotype was observed at least ten times. The genes are TRBV12-3 or TRBV12-4 and TRBJ2-1; 9 bases agree with TRBD1. Germline trimming cut 6 bases from V and 4 bases from J; bases unmatched to any gene: 7. CDR3 length: 15 residues. CDR3 bases: TGTGCCAGCAGGTCCCGGGACAGGGAATACAATGAGCAGTTCTTC. This sequence encodes CASRSRDREYNEQFF.

This clonotype has just one count. The chain links TRBV20-1 to TRBJ2-4, with 7 bases fitting TRBD1. The end of the DNA aligns better with TRBJ2-7, so the J call may be wrong. The CDR3 is made up of 14 amino acids. CDR1 DFQATT and CDR2 SNEGSKA come from the germline V gene (reference sequence). Here the CDR3 DNA reads TGCAGTGCTAGCGGACAACAGGGGAACTACGAGCAGTACTTC. Amino acids: CSASGQQGNYEQYF.

The sample holds many counts of this clonotype. The rearrangement uses TRBV4-3 and TRBJ2-4, with 8 positions matching TRBD1. This CDR3 has 14 residues. Germline CDR1 is LGHNA and CDR2 is YSLEER. V lost 4 bases and J lost 8; bases outside the gene matches: 7. CDR3 DNA: TGCGCCAGCAGCCGAAGACAGGGGTTCGACATTCAGTACTTC. As protein: CASSRRQGFDIQYF.

This clonotype was picked up a small number of times. The chain links TRBV29-1 to TRBJ1-1; D is possibly TRBD1 (6 bases). V gave up 5 bases and J gave up 5 bases, with 9 bases separating them. Germline CDR1 SQVTM, CDR2 ANQGSEA. The CDR3 totals 11 residues. This CDR3 reads CSVHRVTEAFF. The CDR3 coding sequence is TGCAGCGTTCACAGGGTGACTGAAGCTTTCTTT.

This sequence joins TRBV6-2 or TRBV6-3 and TRBJ2-1; 11 nucleotides align to TRBD2. CDR3 size: 14 residues. After removal of 5 bases from V and 7 bases from J, the junction contained 4 bases not matched to a gene. CDR1 MNHEY and CDR2 SVGEGT come from the germline V gene. The chain's CDR3 is CASSDASGGNEQFF. Written as DNA, the CDR3 is TGTGCCAGCAGTGACGCTAGCGGGGGGAATGAGCAGTTCTTC.

This clonotype has just a few counts. This chain connects TRBV29-1 to TRBJ2-5; D unclear. The CDR3 sequence is 12 residues long. Germline V gene data show CDR1 as SQVTM and CDR2 as ANQGSEA. Trimming left V 7 bases short and J 5 bases short, with 14 bases between. Here the CDR3 DNA reads TGCAGCGCCCCTGTGGCGTTGGAGACCCAGTACTTC. The encoded protein is CSAPVALETQYF.

Comments on this clonotype: The junction does not match germline at one end; this may be a read error. The V and J genes are TRBV30 and TRBJ2-1, with D possibly being TRBD2 (7 bases). The CDR3 sequence is 12 residues long. Germline V CDR1 and CDR2: GTSNPN, SVGIG (reference sequence). The CDR3 loop reads CAGSVERDMGFF. CDR3 coding DNA: TGTGCCGGGAGTGTAGAGCGGGACATGGGGTTCTTC.

The chain carries TRBV27 and TRBJ1-1; D not resolved. Looked up from germline, CDR1 is MNHEY and CDR2 is SMNVEV (reference sequence). Trimming pared 2 bases from V and 1 base from J, leaving 14 bases between. This CDR3 comprises 16 residues. CDR3 sequence (DNA): TGTGCCAGCAGTTTAGAGCCAGGACGGAGGAACACTGAAGCTTTCTTT. Translating gives CASSLEPGRRNTEAFF.

This clonotype turned up a few times. The chain employs TRBV30 and TRBJ2-1; the D gene is possibly TRBD1 (5 bases). V was cut by 5 bases and J by 4 bases, with 6 bases left in between. The CDR3 is 11 residues long. The germline gives CDR1 GTSNPN, CDR2 SVGIG (reference sequence). CDR3 bases: TGTGCCTGGGACAGTTACAATGAGCAGTTCTTC. Its protein is CAWDSYNEQFF. Full variable domain (rest looked up from reference TRBV30 and TRBJ2-1): SQTIHQWPATLVQPVGSPLSLECTVEGTSNPNLYWYRQAAGRGLQLLFYSVGIGQISSEVPQNLSASRPQDRQFILSSKKLLLSDSGFYLCAWDSYNEQFFGPGTRLTVL.

This clonotype occurred a few times. The rearrangement uses TRBV10-3 and TRBJ2-1; possibly TRBD2 for D (7 bases). The CDR3 runs to 16 residues. Trimming removed 4 bases at V and 3 bases at J, with 16 bases between. The V gene's germline CDR1 is ENHRY and CDR2 SYGVKD. The CDR3 sequence: CAISVARGGFYNEQFF. The CDR3 DNA sequence: TGTGCCATCAGTGTAGCGAGGGGGGGATTCTACAATGAGCAGTTCTTC.

This clonotype was counted only a few times. CDR3 sequence: CASSGGASGGPTYNEQFF. DNA of the CDR3: TGTGCCAGCAGTGGAGGGGCAAGCGGGGGGCCTACCTACAATGAGCAGTTCTTC. The rearrangement uses TRBV9 and TRBJ2-1; TRBD2 matches at 9 bases. The V and J ends lost 5 bases and 2 bases, in that order; junction bases with no gene match: 14. This CDR3 comprises 18 residues. CDR1 SGDLS and CDR2 YYNGEE come from the germline V gene.

The chain links TRBV2 to TRBJ2-1; D possibly corresponds to TRBD2 (6 bases). The ends were cut back, 4 bases at V and 9 bases at J, with 19 bases in the middle. The CDR3 totals 15 residues. Germline V CDR1 and CDR2: SNHLY, FYNNEI. The CDR3 reads CASSGQGYGGGEQFF. CDR3 DNA: TGTGCCAGCAGTGGGCAGGGTTACGGGGGTGGTGAGCAGTTCTTC.

The chain joins TRBV24-1 to TRBJ2-3, with D unresolved. The ends were cut back, 4 bases at V and 3 bases at J, with 4 bases in the middle. The CDR3 is made up of 12 amino acids. CDR1 is KGHDR, CDR2 SFDVKD, per germline. The CDR3 protein is CATSDPTDTQYF. The CDR3 nucleotides read TGTGCCACCAGTGACCCTACAGATACGCAGTATTTT.

Concerning this clonotype: One junction end does not reproduce the germline sequence, and a read error may be involved. The DNA for the CDR3 is TGTGCCAGCACCCTAGGGGGAGGATACGAGCAGTCCTTC. Translation gives CASTLGGGYEQSF. The chain combines TRBV25-1 with TRBJ2-4; perhaps D is TRBD1 or TRBD2 (6 bases each). The germline gives CDR1 MGHDK, CDR2 SYGVNS. This CDR3 contains 13 residues.

This clonotype was counted only a few times. The chain couples TRBV7-2 to TRBJ2-3; D gene uncertain. This CDR3 contains 17 residues. Deletions cut 4 bases from V and 0 bases from J, with 17 bases between. Germline V gene sequence: CDR1 SGHTA, CDR2 FQGNSA. CDR3 in DNA: TGTGCCAGCAGCTCACAAATCAGGAAGACTAGCACAGATACGCAGTATTTT. Its protein is CASSSQIRKTSTDTQYF.

There are a few counts of this clonotype. This chain links TRBV7-9 with TRBJ2-7; perhaps D is TRBD1 or TRBD2 (6 bases each). Germline V gene lookup returns CDR1 SEHNR and CDR2 FQNEAQ (reference sequence). This CDR3 contains 15 residues. Trimming removed 5 bases at V and 7 bases at J, with 21 bases between. CDR3 in amino acids: CASSPGGLPLREQYF. Written as DNA, the CDR3 is TGTGCCAGCAGCCCCGGGGGCTTACCTTTACGGGAGCAGTACTTC.

About this clonotype itself: The junction differs from germline at one of its ends, possibly a read error. V usage is TRBV20-1 and J usage is TRBJ2-3, with a possible D match to TRBD2 (6 bases). The CDR3 contains 14 residues. CDR1 and CDR2 from the germline V gene are DFQATT and SNEGSKA (reference sequence). The chain's CDR3 is CSAPEGGNTDTQDF. DNA for the CDR3: TGCAGTGCCCCGGAGGGCGGGAACACAGATACGCAGGATTTT.

The CDR3 coding sequence is TGTGCCAGCAGTGAAGAACAGTTTTACAATGAGCAGTTCTTC. This sequence encodes CASSEEQFYNEQFF. This chain links TRBV2 with TRBJ2-1; D not certain. CDR1 is SNHLY and CDR2 is FYNNEI in the germline V gene. This CDR3 has 14 residues. Trimming cost V 1 base and J 4 bases, with 8 bases left between them.

V gene TRBV25-1 combines with J gene TRBJ2-5, with TRBD1 matching over 8 bases. The germline V gene encodes CDR1 MGHDK and CDR2 SYGVNS. Trimming took 3 bases from V and 4 from J; bases not matched to a gene: 13. The CDR3 is made up of 17 amino acids. The CDR3 protein is CASSDARTGIYLETQYF. The CDR3, as DNA: TGTGCCAGCAGTGACGCTCGGACAGGGATATATCTAGAGACCCAGTACTTC. Looking up the rest from reference TRBV25-1 and TRBJ2-5 gives the full variable domain: EADIYQTPRYLVIGTGKKITLECSQTMGHDKMYWYQQDPGMELHLIHYSYGVNSTEKGDLSSESTVSRIRTEHFPLTLESARPSHTSQYLCASSDARTGIYLETQYFGPGTRLLVL.

This clonotype was recorded a few times. This sequence joins TRBV5-1 and TRBJ1-1, with a possible D match to TRBD1 (5 bases). V lost 3 bases, J lost 0 bases, and 18 bases lay in between. This CDR3 region has 17 residues. The V gene's germline CDR1 is SGHRS and CDR2 YFSETQ. CDR3 loop: CASSSGGGSRVNTEAFF. The CDR3 nucleotides are TGCGCCAGCAGCTCGGGGGGAGGCAGTAGGGTGAACACTGAAGCTTTCTTT.

Points on this clonotype: A clone one base away is much larger, so this may be a read error. This sequence joins TRBV20-1 and TRBJ2-1, with D tentatively TRBD1 (6 bases). CDR3 length: 12 residues. From germline, CDR1 is DFQATT and CDR2 SNEGSKA (reference sequence). The CDR3 region has the DNA TGCAGGGCTACGCGCGACAGGAATGAGCAGTTCTTC. Its protein product is CRATRDRNEQFF.

With respect to this clonotype: A much larger clone lies a single base off, so this may be a read error. The chain links TRBV5-1 to TRBJ2-3; TRBD1 agrees at 11 bases. Germline-derived CDR1 and CDR2 are SGHRS and YFSETQ. The CDR3 contains 15 residues. The CDR3 DNA is TGCGCCAGCAGCAGGACAGGGGGCCGAGAAGATACGCACTATTTT. It is translated as CASSRTGGREDTHYF. Filled out from reference TRBV5-1 and TRBJ2-3, the complete variable domain reads KAGVTQTPRYLIKTRGQQVTLSCSPISGHRSVSWYQQTPGQGLQFLFEYFSETQRNKGNFPGRFSGRQFSNSRSEMNVSTLELGDSALYLCASSRTGGREDTHYFGPGTRLTVL.

The chain couples TRBV10-3 to TRBJ1-2; 9 nucleotides line up with TRBD1. This CDR3 is 17 amino acids long. J was trimmed by 2 bases and V by 8 bases; bases with no gene match: 15. Germline CDR1 reads ENHRY; CDR2 reads SYGVKD. The CDR3 region is CAIGGPDRGIMNYGYTF. In nucleotides, the CDR3 is TGTGCCATCGGTGGTCCGGACAGGGGAATCATGAACTATGGCTACACCTTC.

DNA for the CDR3: TGTGCCAGCGGTTGGGCGGCACAAGAGACCCAGTACTTC. Translated: CASGWAAQETQYF. The V call is TRBV27, the J call TRBJ2-5; D is ambiguous. Trimming removed 8 bases from V and 2 bases from J, with 12 bases in between. Germline V gene sequence: CDR1 MNHEY, CDR2 SMNVEV (reference sequence). The CDR3 spans 13 residues.